The 8 T cell receptor beta chains below all came from one sample that was sequenced in a study of cytomegalovirus exposure and HLA in healthy donors. The PCR contained 60 Vbeta and 13 Jbeta primers. Clones were read by immunoSEQ multiplex PCR, and TCRdb kept only the in-frame ones, dropping some. The sample consists of roughly 120,000 clones, 80% of them appearing once. Material: PBMCs. These receptors all come from a human donor in good health.

The V gene is TRBV5-1, the J gene TRBJ2-2; a possible D gene is TRBD1 (6 bases). Looked up from germline, CDR1 is SGHRS and CDR2 is YFSETQ. Trimming took off 0 bases at V and 4 bases at J, with 10 bases between the two ends. This CDR3 has 15 residues. This chain's CDR3 is CASSLETGSTGELFF. The CDR3 DNA reads as TGCGCCAGCAGCTTGGAAACAGGGTCCACCGGGGAGCTGTTTTTT.

The genes are TRBV29-1 and TRBJ1-6; a weak D match, TRBD1 (6 bases). Germline assignment: CDR1 SQVTM and CDR2 ANQGSEA. This CDR3 is built from 15 residues. The germline V and J ends were trimmed by 6 bases and 0 bases, with 12 bases remaining between them. CDR3 DNA sequence: TGCAGCGTCAAGACAGGAAGCTCCTATAATTCACCCCTCCACTTT. It is translated as CSVKTGSSYNSPLHF.

The chain is built from TRBV5-5 and TRBJ1-1; TRBD1 aligns across 7 bases. This CDR3 is built from 15 residues. CDR1 is SGHKS and CDR2 is YYEKEE in the germline V gene (reference sequence). The V gene end was trimmed by 4 bases and the J gene end by 0 bases; junction bases not matched to a gene: 6. In nucleotides, the CDR3 is TGTGCCAGCAGCCTACCGACAGGGCTGAACACTGAAGCTTTCTTT. Translation gives CASSLPTGLNTEAFF.

The chain joins TRBV28 to TRBJ2-6, with unresolved D. The CDR3 totals 15 residues. Germline lookup yields CDR1 MDHEN and CDR2 SYDVKM. V shed 2 bases and J shed 0 bases, with 5 bases lying between them. Here the CDR3 DNA reads TGTGCCAGCAGTTTACGTCTCTCTGGGGCCAACGTCCTGACTTTC. Translating gives CASSLRLSGANVLTF.

The chain combines TRBV7-9 with TRBJ2-2; 9 nucleotides line up with TRBD1. The CDR3 is 16 amino acids. The trim removed 5 bases at V and 5 bases at J, leaving 9 bases unmatched. Germline-derived CDR1 and CDR2 are SEHNR and FQNEAQ (reference sequence). The CDR3 region has the DNA TGTGCCAGCAGCATCCCACAGGGGGCGCTTACCGGGGAGCTGTTTTTT. It specifies CASSIPQGALTGELFF.

The CDR3 loop reads CSVYLANYGYTF. The CDR3 coding sequence is TGCAGCGTTTACTTGGCTAACTATGGCTACACCTTC. The chain is built from TRBV29-1 and TRBJ1-2, with D unresolved. CDR1 is SQVTM and CDR2 is ANQGSEA in the germline V gene. Between the trimmed V and J ends, which lost 5 bases and 0 bases, there was a span of 7 bases. The CDR3 covers 12 residues.

The chain has TRBV6-5 and TRBJ1-3, with D possibly TRBD1 on 6 matching bases. Trimming left V 1 base short and J 2 bases short, with 9 bases between. The CDR3 has 15 residues. The germline V gene encodes CDR1 MNHEY and CDR2 SVGAGI. The CDR3 protein is CASSYFGGPGNTIYF. DNA of the CDR3: TGTGCCAGCAGTTACTTTGGGGGCCCTGGAAACACCATATATTTT.

The rearrangement links TRBV19 to TRBJ1-2; D is uncertain. Trimming shortened V by 5 bases and J by 2 bases, and 15 bases separated the two germline ends. The V gene's germline CDR1 is LNHDA and CDR2 SQIVND (reference sequence). CDR3 length: 15 residues. CDR3 coding DNA: TGTGCCAGTAGTGGCGGAGGCCCTAGCAACTATGGCTACACCTTC. As protein: CASSGGGPSNYGYTF.